This paragraph covers one TCR beta chain sequence. TCRdb keeps only in-frame clones here, not all; method: immunoSEQ multiplex PCR. The sample records fewer than 350,000 clones, roughly 86% being singletons. These data come from a study of blood T cell repertoires in COVID-19. Study information: The United States, Italy and Spain supplied acute and convalescent COVID-19 samples.

The CDR3 has 15 residues. V was clipped by 0 bases and J by 1 base; unmatched bases: 1. The germline V gene has CDR1 SGHRS and CDR2 YFSETQ. The J gene is TRBJ1-2, the V gene TRBV5-1, with 9 bases fitting TRBD1. Material for sequencing was peripheral blood. This receptor was obtained from a woman aged 25 to 39 who had recovered from COVID-19. DNA for the CDR3: TGCGCCAGCAGCTTGGGACAGGGGGATAACTATGGCTACACCTTC. Protein: CASSLGQGDNYGYTF. The whole variable domain, remainder taken from reference TRBV5-1 and TRBJ1-2, is KAGVTQTPRYLIKTRGQQVTLSCSPISGHRSVSWYQQTPGQGLQFLFEYFSETQRNKGNFPGRFSGRQFSNSRSEMNVSTLELGDSALYLCASSLGQGDNYGYTFGSGTRLTVV.